One sample yielded the 15 T cell receptor beta chains listed below, sequenced in a study of cytomegalovirus exposure and HLA in healthy donors. Use of 60 Vbeta and 13 Jbeta primers characterized the PCR. The data were produced by immunoSEQ multiplex PCR, yet TCRdb's version contains in-frame clones alone and is incomplete. The data show roughly 150,000 clones, with about 81% seen just once and approximately 2% held by the top ten. The specimen was PBMCs. The receptors stem from a woman under 30 in good health and CMV-seronegative.

V and J are TRBV20-1 and TRBJ2-7; tentatively, D is TRBD2 (5 bases). Germline loops: CDR1 DFQATT, CDR2 SNEGSKA (reference sequence). V dropped 3 bases and J dropped 6 bases, with 9 bases sitting between them. The CDR3 sequence is 11 residues long. The CDR3 bases are TGCAGTGCTAGCTACAGCGGCGAGCAGTACTTC. It encodes CSASYSGEQYF.

The J gene is TRBJ2-6, the V gene TRBV6-4; TRBD1 matches at 11 bases. Germline CDR1 reads MRHNA; CDR2 reads SNTAGT. J was trimmed by 2 bases and V by 6 bases; bases with no gene match: 6. This CDR3 is 17 amino acids long. As DNA, the CDR3 is TGTGCCAGCAGCTCCGGACAGGGGGCTGCTGGGGCCAACGTCCTGACTTTC. It translates to CASSSGQGAAGANVLTF.

This clone appeared a single time. V and J are TRBV7-2 and TRBJ1-4; possibly TRBD1 for D (5 bases). Trimming took off 2 bases at V and 5 bases at J, with 15 bases between the two ends. Germline-derived CDR1 and CDR2 are SGHTA and FQGNSA. CDR3 length: 16 amino acids. The CDR3 sequence: CASSLSPGGGNEKLFF. The DNA of the CDR3 is TGTGCCAGCAGCTTAAGTCCCGGGGGTGGGAATGAAAAACTGTTTTTT.

This clone was counted a single time. The V gene is TRBV6-4, the J gene TRBJ1-2; a weak D match, TRBD1 (6 bases). This CDR3 has 15 amino acids. Germline CDR1 MRHNA, CDR2 SNTAGT. The V gene lost 3 bases and the J gene lost 0 bases, with 11 bases spanning the gap. The CDR3: CASSEVAGANYGYTF. CDR3 nucleotide sequence: TGTGCCAGCAGTGAGGTGGCAGGGGCTAACTATGGCTACACCTTC.

The gene calls are TRBV29-1 and TRBJ2-5; TRBD1 matches at 7 bases. The CDR3 is 12 amino acids. The trim removed 5 bases at V and 5 bases at J, leaving 5 bases unmatched. Germline assignment: CDR1 SQVTM and CDR2 ANQGSEA. The chain's CDR3 is CSVKQGKETQYF. CDR3 coding DNA: TGCAGCGTTAAACAGGGGAAGGAGACCCAGTACTTC.

This clone was seen only once. This chain connects TRBV27 to TRBJ2-7, with D possibly TRBD2 on 6 matching bases. Germline V gene sequence: CDR1 MNHEY, CDR2 SMNVEV (reference sequence). CDR3 length: 14 amino acids. V was shortened by 4 bases and J by 3 bases, with 13 bases between the two germline ends. DNA for the CDR3: TGTGCCAGCAGTTCCGGGGGTAGCGGCTACGAGCAGTACTTC. As protein: CASSSGGSGYEQYF.

CDR3 protein: CASTRRKDRGPPQHTGELFF. CDR3 nucleotides: TGTGCCAGCACAAGGAGGAAGGACAGGGGGCCCCCTCAGCACACCGGGGAGCTGTTTTTT. The chain joins TRBV21-1 to TRBJ2-2; TRBD1, the table's D call, lacks a check against the DNA. TRBV21-1 is a pseudogene. There are 20 residues in the CDR3.

The table lists this clone with a count of one. The V gene is TRBV7-3, the J gene TRBJ2-7; a weak D match, TRBD2 (6 bases). Trimming took 4 bases from V and 7 from J, leaving 14 bases between them. This CDR3 is built from 13 residues. Germline-derived CDR1 and CDR2 are SGHTA and FQGTGA. CDR3 sequence (DNA): TGTGCCAGCAGCTGGTCGCCGGGAGATGAGCAGTACTTC. This sequence encodes CASSWSPGDEQYF.

The genes are TRBV9 and TRBJ2-7; D might be TRBD2 (6 bases). The CDR3 loop spans 15 amino acids. V was clipped by 0 bases and J by 3 bases, with 13 bases between them. The germline V gene has CDR1 SGDLS and CDR2 YYNGEE. The DNA of the CDR3 is TGTGCCAGCAGCGTAGACGGCGGGAACTTCTACGAGCAGTACTTC. Protein sequence: CASSVDGGNFYEQYF.

V usage is TRBV9 and J usage is TRBJ2-3; 8 positions match TRBD2. Germline V gene lookup returns CDR1 SGDLS and CDR2 YYNGEE. There are 15 residues in the CDR3. With V trimmed by 2 bases and J by 4 bases, 6 bases remained unmatched. The CDR3 reads CASSVTAGDADTQYF. Written as DNA, the CDR3 is TGTGCCAGCAGCGTTACAGCGGGAGACGCAGATACGCAGTATTTT.

The chain employs TRBV6-5 and TRBJ1-4, with no clear D. From germline, CDR1 is MNHEY and CDR2 SVGAGI. Trimming shortened V by 6 bases and J by 0 bases, and 8 bases separated the two germline ends. The CDR3 is made up of 14 amino acids. The DNA for the CDR3 is TGTGCCAGCAGGGGAGTTGCAACTAATGAAAAACTGTTTTTT. Translating gives CASRGVATNEKLFF.

V is TRBV7-6 and J is TRBJ1-6, with 8 nucleotides matching TRBD1. With V trimmed by 1 base and J by 7 bases, 0 bases remained unmatched. The CDR3 is 14 residues long. CDR1 and CDR2 (germline): SGHVS, FNYEAQ. The CDR3 DNA reads TGTGCCAGCAGCTTAGACAGGGGGAATTCACCCCTCCACTTT. Its protein is CASSLDRGNSPLHF.

This chain uses TRBV5-4 with TRBJ2-1; D ambiguous. V was trimmed by 0 bases and J by 1 base, leaving 11 bases between them. The CDR3 contains 16 residues. CDR1 SGHNT and CDR2 YYREEE come from the germline V gene (reference sequence). In DNA, the CDR3 is TGTGCCAGCAGCTTGGCATCTAGACGATCCTACAATGAGCAGTTCTTC. Its translation is CASSLASRRSYNEQFF.

The CDR3 spells CASTDRGGEQYF. The DNA for the CDR3 is TGTGCCAGCACCGACAGGGGAGGCGAGCAGTACTTC. This sequence joins TRBV7-9 and TRBJ2-7; 8 bases agree with TRBD1. The CDR3 covers 12 residues. Looked up from germline, CDR1 is SEHNR and CDR2 is FQNEAQ (reference sequence). V lost 7 bases, J lost 6 bases, and 5 bases stayed unmatched.

As concerns this clone: The junction does not match germline at one end; this may be a read error. The rearrangement links TRBV7-9 to TRBJ2-7, with 11 bases that match TRBD1. The CDR3 sequence is 14 residues long. The germline V gene encodes CDR1 SEHNR and CDR2 FQNEAQ (reference sequence). CDR3 sequence (DNA): TGTTCCAGCAGTTCCGGGACAGGGGGTGGGGAGCAGTACTTC. It translates to CSSSSGTGGGEQYF.